This entry describes one T cell receptor (beta chain). The data originate from a study of control samples from healthy donors and cancer patients. V lost 4 bases to trimming and J lost 2 bases; unmatched junction nucleotides: 1. CDR3 length: 14 amino acids. Germline V gene sequence: CDR1 SNHLY, CDR2 FYNNEI. Produced via immunoSEQ multiplex PCR; TCRdb's table is partial and in-frame only. The sample records some 35,000 clones, 85% to 95% being singletons. The genes are TRBV2 and TRBJ2-2; 7 positions agree with TRBD1. The sequence derives from a man aged 35 to 55 with colorectal cancer. The sample consisted of PBMCs. This chain's CDR3 is CASSGQGNTGELFF. In DNA form, the CDR3 reads TGTGCCAGCAGTGGACAGGGCAACACCGGGGAGCTGTTTTTT.